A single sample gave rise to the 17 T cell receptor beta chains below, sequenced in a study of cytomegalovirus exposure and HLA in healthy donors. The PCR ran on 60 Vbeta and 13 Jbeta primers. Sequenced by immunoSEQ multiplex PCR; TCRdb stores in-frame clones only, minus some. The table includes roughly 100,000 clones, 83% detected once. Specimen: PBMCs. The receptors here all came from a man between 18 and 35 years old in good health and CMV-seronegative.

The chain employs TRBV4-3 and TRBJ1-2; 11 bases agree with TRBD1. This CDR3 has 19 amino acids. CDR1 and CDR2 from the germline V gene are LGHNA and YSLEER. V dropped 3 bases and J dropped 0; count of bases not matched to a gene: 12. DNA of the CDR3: TGCGCCAGCAGCCAGGCAGGGGGGACAGGGGGGAACTCTAACTATGGCTACACCTTC. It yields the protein CASSQAGGTGGNSNYGYTF.

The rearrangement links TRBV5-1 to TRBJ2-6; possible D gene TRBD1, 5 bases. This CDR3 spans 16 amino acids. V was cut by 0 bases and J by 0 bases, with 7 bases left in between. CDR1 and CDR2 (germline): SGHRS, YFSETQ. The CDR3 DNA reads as TGCGCCAGCAGCTTGGGACAGCTCTCTGGGGCCAACGTCCTGACTTTC. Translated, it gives CASSLGQLSGANVLTF.

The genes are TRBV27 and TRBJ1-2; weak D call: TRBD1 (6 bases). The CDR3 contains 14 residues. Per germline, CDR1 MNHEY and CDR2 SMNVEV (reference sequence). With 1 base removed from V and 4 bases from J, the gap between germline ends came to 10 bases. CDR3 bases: TGTGCCAGCAGTTTATTGGGGGCTGGCTATGGCTACACCTTC. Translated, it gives CASSLLGAGYGYTF.

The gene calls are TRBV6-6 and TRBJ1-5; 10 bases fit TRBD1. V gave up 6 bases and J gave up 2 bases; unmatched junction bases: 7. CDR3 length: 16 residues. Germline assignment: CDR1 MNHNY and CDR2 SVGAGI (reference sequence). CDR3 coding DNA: TGTGCCAGCAGCGCTGGACAGGGGGACGGCAATCAGCCCCAGCATTTT. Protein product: CASSAGQGDGNQPQHF.

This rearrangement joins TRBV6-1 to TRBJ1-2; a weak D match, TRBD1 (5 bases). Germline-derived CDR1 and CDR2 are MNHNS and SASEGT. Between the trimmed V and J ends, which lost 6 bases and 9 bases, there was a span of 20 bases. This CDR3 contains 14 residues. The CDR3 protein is CASRWDWNSLRYTF. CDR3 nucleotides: TGTGCCAGCAGGTGGGACTGGAATTCCTTACGCTACACCTTC.

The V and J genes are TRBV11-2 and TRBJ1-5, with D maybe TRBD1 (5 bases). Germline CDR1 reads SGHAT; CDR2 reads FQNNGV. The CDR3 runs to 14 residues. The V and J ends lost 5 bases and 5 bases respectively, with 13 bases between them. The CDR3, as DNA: TGTGCCAGCAGCACCGGGACTTCACATCAGCCCCAGCATTTT. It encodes CASSTGTSHQPQHF.

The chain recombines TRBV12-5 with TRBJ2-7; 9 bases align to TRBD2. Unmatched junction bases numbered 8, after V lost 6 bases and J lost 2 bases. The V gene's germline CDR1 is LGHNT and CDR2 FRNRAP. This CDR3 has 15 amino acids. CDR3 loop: CASGPLAGNTYEQYF. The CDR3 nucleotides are TGTGCTAGTGGGCCTCTAGCGGGAAACACCTACGAGCAGTACTTC.

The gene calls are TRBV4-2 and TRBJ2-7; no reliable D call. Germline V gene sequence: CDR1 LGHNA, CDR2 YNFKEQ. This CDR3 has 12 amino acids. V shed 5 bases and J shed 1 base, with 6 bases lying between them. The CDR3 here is CASSKRSYEQYF. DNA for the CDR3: TGTGCCAGCAGCAAGAGGTCCTACGAGCAGTACTTC.

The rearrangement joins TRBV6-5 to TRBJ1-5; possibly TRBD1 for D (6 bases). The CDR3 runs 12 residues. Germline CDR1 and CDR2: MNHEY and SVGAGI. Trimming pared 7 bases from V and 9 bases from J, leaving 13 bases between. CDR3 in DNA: TGTGCCAGCAACAGGGCCCTAGGGCCCCAGCATTTT. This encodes CASNRALGPQHF.

In DNA, the CDR3 is TGTGCCAGCAGCGTTTCCGGGACAGCTCCCTGGGGCTACACCTTC. It yields the protein CASSVSGTAPWGYTF. The chain carries TRBV9 and TRBJ1-2; 7 bases align to TRBD1. Per germline, CDR1 SGDLS and CDR2 YYNGEE. The CDR3 has 15 residues. V trimming: 2 bases; J trimming: 8 bases; junction bases outside the gene matches: 12.

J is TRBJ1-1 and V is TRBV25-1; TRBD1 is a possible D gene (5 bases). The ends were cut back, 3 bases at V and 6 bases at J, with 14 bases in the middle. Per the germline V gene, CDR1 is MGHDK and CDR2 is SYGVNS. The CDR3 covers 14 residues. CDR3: CASSDWGLGSEAFF. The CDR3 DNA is TGTGCCAGCAGTGATTGGGGCCTCGGTTCTGAAGCTTTCTTT.

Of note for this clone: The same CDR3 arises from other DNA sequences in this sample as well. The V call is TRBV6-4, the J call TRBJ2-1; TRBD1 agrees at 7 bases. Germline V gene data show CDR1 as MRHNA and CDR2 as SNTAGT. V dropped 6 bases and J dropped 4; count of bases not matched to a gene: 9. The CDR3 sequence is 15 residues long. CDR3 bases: TGTGCCAGCAGCCCAAACAGGGGCGCATACAATGAGCAGTTCTTC. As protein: CASSPNRGAYNEQFF.

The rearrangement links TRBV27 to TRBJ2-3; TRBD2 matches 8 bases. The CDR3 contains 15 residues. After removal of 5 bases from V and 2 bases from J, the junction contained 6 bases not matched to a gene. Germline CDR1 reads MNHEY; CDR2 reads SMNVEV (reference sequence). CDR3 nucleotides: TGTGCCAGCAGTCCGGGACTAGACCTCACAGATACGCAGTATTTT. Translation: CASSPGLDLTDTQYF.

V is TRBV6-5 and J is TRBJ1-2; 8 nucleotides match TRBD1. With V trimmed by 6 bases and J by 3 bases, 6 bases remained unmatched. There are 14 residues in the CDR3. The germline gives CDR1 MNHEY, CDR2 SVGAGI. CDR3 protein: CASRWTGSYYGYTF. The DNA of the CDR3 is TGTGCCAGCAGGTGGACAGGGTCCTACTATGGCTACACCTTC.

This CDR3 reads CASSQQGLAGYEQYF. CDR3 coding DNA: TGCGCCAGCAGCCAACAAGGGCTAGCGGGATACGAGCAGTACTTC. The chain is built from TRBV4-3 and TRBJ2-7; 9 bases are a match to TRBD2. The CDR3 is made up of 15 amino acids. V gave up 2 bases and J gave up 4 bases; unmatched junction bases: 6. Germline V gene data show CDR1 as LGHNA and CDR2 as YSLEER.

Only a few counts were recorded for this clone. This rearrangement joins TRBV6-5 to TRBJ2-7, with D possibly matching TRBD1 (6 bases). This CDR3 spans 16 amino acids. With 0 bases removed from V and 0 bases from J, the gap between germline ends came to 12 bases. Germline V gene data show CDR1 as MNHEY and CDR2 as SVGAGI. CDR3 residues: CASSYSIGQFSYEQYF. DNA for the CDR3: TGTGCCAGCAGTTACTCGATAGGACAGTTCTCCTACGAGCAGTACTTC.

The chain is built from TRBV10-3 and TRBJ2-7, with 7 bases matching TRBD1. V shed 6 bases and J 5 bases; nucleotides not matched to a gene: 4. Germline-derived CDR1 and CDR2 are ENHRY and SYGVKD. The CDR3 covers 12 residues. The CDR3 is CAISGQANEQYF. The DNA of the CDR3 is TGTGCCATCAGCGGACAGGCGAACGAGCAGTACTTC.